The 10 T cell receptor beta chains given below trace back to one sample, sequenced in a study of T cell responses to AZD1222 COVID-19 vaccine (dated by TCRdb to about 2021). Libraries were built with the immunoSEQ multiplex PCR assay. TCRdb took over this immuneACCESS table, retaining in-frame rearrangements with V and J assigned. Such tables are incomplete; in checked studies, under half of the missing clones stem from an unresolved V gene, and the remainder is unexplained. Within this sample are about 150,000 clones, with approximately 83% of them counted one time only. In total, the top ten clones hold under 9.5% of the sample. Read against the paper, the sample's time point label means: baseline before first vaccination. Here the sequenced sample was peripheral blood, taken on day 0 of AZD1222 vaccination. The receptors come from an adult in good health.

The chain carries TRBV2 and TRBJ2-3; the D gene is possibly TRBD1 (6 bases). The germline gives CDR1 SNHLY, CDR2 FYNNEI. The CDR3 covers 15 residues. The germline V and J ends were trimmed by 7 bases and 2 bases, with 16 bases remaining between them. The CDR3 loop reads CASKQAPGDTDTQYF. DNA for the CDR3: TGTGCCAGCAAGCAGGCTCCAGGGGACACAGATACGCAGTATTTT.

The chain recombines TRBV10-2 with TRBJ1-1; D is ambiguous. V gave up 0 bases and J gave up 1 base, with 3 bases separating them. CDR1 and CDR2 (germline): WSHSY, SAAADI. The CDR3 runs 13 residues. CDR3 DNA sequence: TGCGCCAGCAGTGAGTCGAAGAACACTGAAGCTTTCTTT. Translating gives CASSESKNTEAFF.

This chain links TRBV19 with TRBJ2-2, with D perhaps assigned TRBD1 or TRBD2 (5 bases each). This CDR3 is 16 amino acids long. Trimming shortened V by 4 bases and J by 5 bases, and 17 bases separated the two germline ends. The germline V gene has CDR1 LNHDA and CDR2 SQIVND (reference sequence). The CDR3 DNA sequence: TGTGCCAGTAGTAGTAGGGGCCTAACGGGGACCGGGGAGCTGTTTTTT. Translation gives CASSSRGLTGTGELFF.

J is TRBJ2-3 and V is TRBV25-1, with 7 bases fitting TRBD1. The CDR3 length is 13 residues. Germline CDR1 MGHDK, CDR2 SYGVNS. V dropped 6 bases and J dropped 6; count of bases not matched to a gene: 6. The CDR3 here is CASRVQGTDTQYF. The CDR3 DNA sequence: TGTGCCAGCAGGGTACAGGGGACCGATACGCAGTATTTT.

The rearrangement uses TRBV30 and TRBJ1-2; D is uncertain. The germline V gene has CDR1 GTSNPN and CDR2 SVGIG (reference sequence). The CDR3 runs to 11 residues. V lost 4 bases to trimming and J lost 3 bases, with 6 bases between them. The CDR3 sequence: CAWKAYYGYTF. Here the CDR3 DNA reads TGTGCCTGGAAGGCCTACTATGGCTACACCTTC.

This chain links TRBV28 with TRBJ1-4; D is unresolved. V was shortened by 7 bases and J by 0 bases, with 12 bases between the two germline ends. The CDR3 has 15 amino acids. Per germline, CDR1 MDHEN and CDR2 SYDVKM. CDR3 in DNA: TGTGCCAGCACCCGAGGGCAAACAACTAATGAAAAACTGTTTTTT. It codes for CASTRGQTTNEKLFF.

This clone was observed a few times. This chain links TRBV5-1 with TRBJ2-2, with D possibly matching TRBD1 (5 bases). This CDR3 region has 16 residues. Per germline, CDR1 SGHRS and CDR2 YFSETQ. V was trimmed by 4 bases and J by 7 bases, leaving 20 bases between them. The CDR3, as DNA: TGCGCCAGCAGCCCAATGGGGCAGGCCGCGAGCGGGGAGCTGTTTTTT. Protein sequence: CASSPMGQAASGELFF.

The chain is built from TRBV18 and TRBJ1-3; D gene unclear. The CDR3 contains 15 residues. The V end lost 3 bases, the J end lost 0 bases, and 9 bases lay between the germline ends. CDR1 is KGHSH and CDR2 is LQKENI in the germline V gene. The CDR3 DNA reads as TGTGCCAGCTCACCGTCCGCGAGCTCTGGAAACACCATATATTTT. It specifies CASSPSASSGNTIYF.

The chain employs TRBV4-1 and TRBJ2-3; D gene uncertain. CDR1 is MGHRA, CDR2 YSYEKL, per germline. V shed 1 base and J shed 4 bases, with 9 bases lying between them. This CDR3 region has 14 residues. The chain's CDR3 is CASSQVTASDTQYF. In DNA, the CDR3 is TGCGCCAGCAGCCAAGTAACAGCCTCAGATACGCAGTATTTT.

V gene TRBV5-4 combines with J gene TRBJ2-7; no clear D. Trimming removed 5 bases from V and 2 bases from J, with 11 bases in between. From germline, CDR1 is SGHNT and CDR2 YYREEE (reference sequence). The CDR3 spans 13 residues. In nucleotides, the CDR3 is TGTGCCAGCAGTAGCTTCCGAGCCTACGAGCAGTACTTC. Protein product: CASSSFRAYEQYF.